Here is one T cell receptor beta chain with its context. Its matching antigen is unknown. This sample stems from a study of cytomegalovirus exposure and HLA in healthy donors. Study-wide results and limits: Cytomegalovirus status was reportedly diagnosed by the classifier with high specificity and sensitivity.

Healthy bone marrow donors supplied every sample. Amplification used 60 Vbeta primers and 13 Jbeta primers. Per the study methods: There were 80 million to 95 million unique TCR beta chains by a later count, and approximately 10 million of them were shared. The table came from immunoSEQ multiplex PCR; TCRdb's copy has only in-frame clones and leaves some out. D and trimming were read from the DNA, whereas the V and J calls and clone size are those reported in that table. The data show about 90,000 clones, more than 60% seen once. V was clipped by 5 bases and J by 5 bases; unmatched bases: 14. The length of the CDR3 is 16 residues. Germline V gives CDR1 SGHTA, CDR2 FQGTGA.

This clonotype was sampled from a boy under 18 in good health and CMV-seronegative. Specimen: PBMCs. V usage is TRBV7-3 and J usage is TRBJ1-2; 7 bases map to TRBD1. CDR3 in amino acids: CASSPVHTGDKYGYTF. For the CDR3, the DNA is TGTGCCAGCAGCCCAGTTCACACAGGGGATAAGTATGGCTACACCTTC.